This T cell receptor (beta chain) comes out of a study of human T cells and chemical hapten exposure. About the study: Patch testing was performed with 0.01% DPC on the upper back, with reading at 6 days.

Time point denoted: pre-sensitization, week 0. Treatment described: therapeutic diphenylcyclopropenone sensitization with weekly scalp DPC. Blood draws came before every patch-test application. V lost 2 bases and J 4 bases, leaving 5 bases between the germline ends. The CDR3 has 12 amino acids. The germline gives CDR1 SGHTA, CDR2 FQGNSA. One entry per CDR3 protein results from TCRdb running MiXCR on the RACE reads. Of about 270,000 distinct CDR3 sequences in the sample, around 7.7% were seen once. This clonotype came up many times. The receptor's source is a young man with alopecia areata. Some clones in this sample may be carry-over from other donors' samples. V and J are TRBV7-2 and TRBJ2-5; no definite D call. The specimen was whole blood, collected in connection with sensitization to the hapten diphenylcyclopropenone (DPC). CDR3 nucleotide sequence: TGTGCCAGCAGCTTAAACGTAGAGACCCAGTACTTC. This codes for CASSLNVETQYF.